This T cell receptor beta chain is from a study of long-term antiretroviral therapy in people with HIV. From germline, CDR1 is GTSNPN and CDR2 SVGIG (reference sequence). Between the trimmed V and J ends, which lost 2 bases and 5 bases, there was a span of 20 bases. CDR3 length: 16 amino acids. In the case of this clone: What it binds is not known.

Study-level findings and limits: Pre-ART clonal expansions dominated every time point's repertoire. It was not possible to obtain data on ART adherence, viral resistance or therapy changes. Controls had broader CDR3 length ranges than HIV repertoires did.

At the survey level, the v3.0 immunoSEQ assay was run. TCRdb keeps only in-frame clones here, not all; method: immunoSEQ multiplex PCR. The table shows 31,000 or so clones, with around 85% occurring only once. The clonotype was recovered from a man aged 45-65 years with HIV. Sequencing was performed on unsorted PBMCs, taken approximately 5 years before starting antiretroviral therapy. The rearrangement uses TRBV30 and TRBJ2-3; D gene uncertain. In nucleotides, the CDR3 is TGTGCCTGGAGTAGACGGAGAGAGTTTAAAGGAGATACGCAGTATTTT. Amino acid sequence: CAWSRRREFKGDTQYF.